These T cell receptor beta chains were read from a single sample in a study of cytomegalovirus exposure and HLA in healthy donors. Measured with immunoSEQ multiplex PCR; TCRdb has only the in-frame clones, and not every one. This sample yields roughly 200,000 clones, of which about 86% are seen a single time; approximately 3% belongs to the top ten. Sequencing was performed on PBMCs. These receptors all stem from a woman aged 18-29 years in good health and CMV-seropositive. The conserved cysteine and the conserved F or W are not part of the CDR3 here. Each record gives: clone size, V gene, CDR3 protein. Clone size is stated in some rows and not others, as once, few, many or a class when expanded.

- TRBV27 ASSLSNKIRYNSPLH
- TRBV10-3 AISVGGTYEQY
once TRBV7-3 ASSLLPAGTGARETQY
- TRBV19 ASTEGGRRETQY
- TRBV6-5 ASNRGAATGELF
- TRBV7-9 ASSKQGFGAGELF
- TRBV11-2 ASRPIAGKQETQY
- TRBV4-2 ASSQDNANDRADVTGTEAF
- TRBV6-5 ASSYGPGTGNTIY
- TRBV11-3 ASSNRSKWGKNIQY
- TRBV11-2 ASSLGLPTQY
- TRBV28 ASRSGNQPQH
- TRBV4-3 ASSQESGTYNSPLH
- TRBV18 ASSSSTSGGAIPH
- TRBV7-9 ASSFPQRDTTDTQY
- TRBV2 ASSGRGTDTQY
- TRBV19 ASSIVTGGGTDTQY
- TRBV6-4 ASSDSSGGGTDTQY
- TRBV7-8 ASSSGLVYPDTQY
- TRBV12-5 ASGRWGDTGELF
few TRBV6-5 ASSPPGNYGYT
- TRBV2 ASSEGAGTYEQY
- TRBV6-5 ASSIQGYGYT
- TRBV6-1 ASSEGHIFTDTQY
- TRBV7-8 ASSSGGGSYEQY
- TRBV14 ASSQEQRGNTGELF
- TRBV14 ASSQDFGDMSNQPQH
once TRBV9 ASSGDRVNYGYT
once TRBV9 ASSQGQGALTDTQY
- TRBV7-9 ASSILGSGQETQY
- TRBV9 GAGGGEKLF
- TRBV6-1 ASGAETQY
- TRBV9 ASAGGAGTGELF
- TRBV25-1 ASSGHLEQY
few TRBV14 ASSQSDTLEY
- TRBV19 ASSIGGSPSTDTQY
- TRBV7-3 ASSNGQGVTDTQY
- TRBV4-1 ASSQDGAQGPSGANVLT
- TRBV5-1 ASSLVPSGQTYEQY
- TRBV6-5 ASSSGQPTDTQY
once TRBV4-1 ASSHRQLTTEAF
once TRBV11-1 ASSSRLSGTGRRNEQF
- TRBV5-4 ASSLEGATEAF
- TRBV28 ASSLTGGGYT
- TRBV28 ASRRNRGKLF
- TRBV5-1 ASSLGTSGGYNEQF
- TRBV6-5 ASSYQGLDGYT
- TRBV14 ASSPIDRVRNTEAF
- TRBV27 ASTPLAGRTDTQY
- TRBV5-4 ASASVQVPYGYT
- TRBV5-1 ASSLSGEETQY
once TRBV29-1 SVGLQGRTYEQY
- TRBV27 ASSSLGAGSVYTQY
once TRBV6-6 ASSPLYNEQF
- TRBV7-9 ASSSPGGAYEQY
- TRBV2 ASRSGAANTEAF
- TRBV5-1 ASSLVRGEGTNEKLF
- TRBV2 ASSENRGGGYT
- TRBV5-1 ASRYGQGGSDTQY
- TRBV15 ATSRDPTVGYNSPLH